A single sample gave rise to the 6 T cell receptor beta chains below, sequenced in a study of blood T cell repertoires in COVID-19. Profiled with immunoSEQ multiplex PCR; TCRdb holds only in-frame clones, not every one. The sample includes roughly 130,000 clones, around 80% of them seen just once. Input material: peripheral blood. These receptors all stem from a man aged 60 to 75 with acute or convalescent COVID-19.

This chain links TRBV7-9 with TRBJ1-6; no reliable D call. Deletions cut 1 base from V and 6 bases from J, with 10 bases between. The V gene's germline CDR1 is SEHNR and CDR2 FQNEAQ (reference sequence). This CDR3 has 15 residues. CDR3 sequence (DNA): TGTGCCAGCAGCTTAGAACTGCTTATTAATTCACCCCTCCACTTT. This codes for CASSLELLINSPLHF.

V gene TRBV30 combines with J gene TRBJ1-1, with D unresolved. The length of the CDR3 is 13 residues. The germline V and J ends were trimmed by 3 bases and 6 bases, with 14 bases remaining between them. In germline, CDR1 is GTSNPN, CDR2 SVGIG (reference sequence). The CDR3 protein is CAWRGSGRSEAFF. The DNA of the CDR3 is TGTGCCTGGAGGGGTAGTGGCAGGTCTGAAGCTTTCTTT.

The chain is built from TRBV29-1 and TRBJ1-3; TRBD1 might be the D (6 bases). The V gene lost 6 bases and the J gene lost 4 bases, with 10 bases spanning the gap. The CDR3 is made up of 12 amino acids. CDR1 SQVTM and CDR2 ANQGSEA come from the germline V gene. CDR3 sequence: CSVWGPGNTIYF. CDR3 DNA sequence: TGCAGCGTCTGGGGGCCAGGAAACACCATATATTTT.

The chain has TRBV11-2 and TRBJ2-7, with 10 bases aligning to TRBD1. J was trimmed by 4 bases and V by 0 bases; bases with no gene match: 9. This CDR3 is 17 amino acids long. Germline V CDR1 and CDR2: SGHAT, FQNNGV. For the CDR3, the DNA is TGTGCCAGCAGCTTAGAGTCGGTTGGACAGGGGGGTTACGAGCAGTACTTC. Its translation is CASSLESVGQGGYEQYF.

The rearrangement links TRBV6-5 to TRBJ1-1; D is uncertain. Trimming removed 2 bases at V and 3 bases at J, with 13 bases between. The CDR3 runs to 15 residues. The V gene's germline CDR1 is MNHEY and CDR2 SVGAGI. The CDR3 DNA sequence: TGTGCCAGCAGTTACACCGGGCCGAGGGACACTGAAGCTTTCTTT. Residues: CASSYTGPRDTEAFF.

The chain uses TRBV28 and TRBJ1-2; D call uncertain. Germline CDR1 reads MDHEN; CDR2 reads SYDVKM. This CDR3 is 11 amino acids long. The germline V and J ends were trimmed by 5 bases and 4 bases, with 5 bases remaining between them. The DNA of the CDR3 is TGTGCCAGCAGTAACACCTATGGCTACACCTTC. It specifies CASSNTYGYTF.